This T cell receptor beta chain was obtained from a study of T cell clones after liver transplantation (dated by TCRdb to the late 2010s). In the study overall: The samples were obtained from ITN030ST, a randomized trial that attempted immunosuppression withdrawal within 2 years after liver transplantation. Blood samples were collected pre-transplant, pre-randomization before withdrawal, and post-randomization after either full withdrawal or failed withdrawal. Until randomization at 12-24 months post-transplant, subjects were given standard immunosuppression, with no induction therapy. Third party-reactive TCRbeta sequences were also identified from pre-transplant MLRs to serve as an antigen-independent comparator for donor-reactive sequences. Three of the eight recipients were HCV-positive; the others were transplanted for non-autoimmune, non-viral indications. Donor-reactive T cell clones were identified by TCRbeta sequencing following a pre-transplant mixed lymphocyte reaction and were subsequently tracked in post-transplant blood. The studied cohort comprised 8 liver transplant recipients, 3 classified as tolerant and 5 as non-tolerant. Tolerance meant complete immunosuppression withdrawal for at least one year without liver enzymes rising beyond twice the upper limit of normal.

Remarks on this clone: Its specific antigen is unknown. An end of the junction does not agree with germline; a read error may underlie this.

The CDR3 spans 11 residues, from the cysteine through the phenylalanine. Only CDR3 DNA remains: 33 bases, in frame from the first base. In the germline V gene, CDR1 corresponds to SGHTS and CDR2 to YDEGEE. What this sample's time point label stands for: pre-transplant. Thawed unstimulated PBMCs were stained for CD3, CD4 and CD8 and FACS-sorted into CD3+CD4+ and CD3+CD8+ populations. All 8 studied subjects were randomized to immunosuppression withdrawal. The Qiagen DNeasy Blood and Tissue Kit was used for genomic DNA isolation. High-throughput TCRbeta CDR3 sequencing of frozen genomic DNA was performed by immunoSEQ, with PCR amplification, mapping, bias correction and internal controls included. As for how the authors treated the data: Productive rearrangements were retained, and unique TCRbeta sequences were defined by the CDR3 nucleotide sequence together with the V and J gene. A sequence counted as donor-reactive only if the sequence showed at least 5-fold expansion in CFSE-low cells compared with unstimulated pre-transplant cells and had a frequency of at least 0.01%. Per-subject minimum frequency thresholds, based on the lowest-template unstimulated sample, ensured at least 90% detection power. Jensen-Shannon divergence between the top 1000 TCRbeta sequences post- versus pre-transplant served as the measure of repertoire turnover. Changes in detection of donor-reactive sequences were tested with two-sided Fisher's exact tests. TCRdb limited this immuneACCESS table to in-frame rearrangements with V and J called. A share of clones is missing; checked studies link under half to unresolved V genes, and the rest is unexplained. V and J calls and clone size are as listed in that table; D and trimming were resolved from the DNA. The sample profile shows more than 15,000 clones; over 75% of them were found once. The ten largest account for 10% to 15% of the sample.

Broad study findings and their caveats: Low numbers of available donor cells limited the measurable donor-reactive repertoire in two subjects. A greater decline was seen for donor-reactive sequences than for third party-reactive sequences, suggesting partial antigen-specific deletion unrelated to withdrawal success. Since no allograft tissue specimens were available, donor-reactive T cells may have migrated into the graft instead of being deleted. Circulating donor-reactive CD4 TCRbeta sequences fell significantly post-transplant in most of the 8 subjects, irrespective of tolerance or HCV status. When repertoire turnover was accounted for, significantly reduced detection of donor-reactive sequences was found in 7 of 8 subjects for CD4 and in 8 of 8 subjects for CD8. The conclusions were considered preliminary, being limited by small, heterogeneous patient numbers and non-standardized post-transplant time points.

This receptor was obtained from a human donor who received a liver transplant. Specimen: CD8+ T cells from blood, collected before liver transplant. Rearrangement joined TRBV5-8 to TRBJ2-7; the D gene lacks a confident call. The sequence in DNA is TGTGCCAGCAGCTTGGGAACGGAACTAAACTTC. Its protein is CASSLGTELNF.